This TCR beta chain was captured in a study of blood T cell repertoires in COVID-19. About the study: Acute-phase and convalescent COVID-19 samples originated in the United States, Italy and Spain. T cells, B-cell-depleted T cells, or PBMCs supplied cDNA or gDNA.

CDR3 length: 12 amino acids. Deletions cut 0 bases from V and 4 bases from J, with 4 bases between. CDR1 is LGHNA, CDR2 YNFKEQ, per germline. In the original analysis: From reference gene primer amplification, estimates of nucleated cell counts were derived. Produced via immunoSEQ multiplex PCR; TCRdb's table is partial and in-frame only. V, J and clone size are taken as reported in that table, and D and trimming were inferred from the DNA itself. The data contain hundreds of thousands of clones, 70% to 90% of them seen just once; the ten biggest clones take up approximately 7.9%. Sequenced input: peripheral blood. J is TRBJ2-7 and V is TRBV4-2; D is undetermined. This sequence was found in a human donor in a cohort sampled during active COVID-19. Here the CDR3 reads CASSQDLYEQYF. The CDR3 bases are TGTGCCAGCAGCCAAGACTTGTACGAGCAGTACTTC.